One and the same sample provided the 7 T cell receptor beta chains below, sequenced in a study of blood T cells in healthy people across ages. Alongside a J-beta primer mix, a sample-barcoded 5' primer served in a second PCR lasting roughly 6 to 11 cycles. TCRdb used MiXCR to reprocess the 5' RACE reads, holding one entry per CDR3 protein. This sample has 650,000 to 1,000,000 distinct CDR3 sequences, with about 34% found just once. The material sequenced was blood. The receptors derive from a man between 18 and 29 years old in good health.

The chain recombines TRBV27 with TRBJ2-1; TRBD2 matches at 10 bases. Germline V gene data show CDR1 as MNHEY and CDR2 as SMNVEV (reference sequence). V shed 8 bases and J 4 bases; nucleotides not matched to a gene: 14. This CDR3 has 17 residues. In nucleotides, the CDR3 is TGTGCCAGCCGGAGGACCCCAGCGGGGGGGCCATACAATGAGCAGTTCTTC. It translates to CASRRTPAGGPYNEQFF.

There are a few counts of this clonotype. V is TRBV20-1 and J is TRBJ2-1, with TRBD1 identical over 7 bases. The germline gives CDR1 DFQATT, CDR2 SNEGSKA (reference sequence). Trimming took 4 bases from V and 10 from J; bases not matched to a gene: 16. This CDR3 has 15 residues. This CDR3 reads CSAKRQGNGYSEQFF. CDR3 DNA sequence: TGCAGTGCTAAACGACAGGGAAATGGGTACTCCGAGCAGTTCTTC.

This clonotype was detected once. The chain recombines TRBV10-3 with TRBJ2-1; possibly TRBD1 for D (5 bases). The germline gives CDR1 ENHRY, CDR2 SYGVKD. Deletions cut 10 bases from V and 5 bases from J, with 9 bases between. The CDR3 consists of 11 residues. In nucleotides, the CDR3 is TGTGCCACCACAGGACACAATGAGCAGTTCTTC. It is translated as CATTGHNEQFF.

This sequence joins TRBV28 and TRBJ1-2, with 7 nucleotides matching TRBD1. The CDR3 is 11 amino acids. Germline lookup yields CDR1 MDHEN and CDR2 SYDVKM. The J segment lost 6 bases and the V segment lost 10 bases, leaving 5 bases of the junction unmatched. As DNA, the CDR3 is TGTGCCAACAGGGGAGTCCATGGCTACACCTTC. This encodes CANRGVHGYTF.

The chain employs TRBV12-3 or TRBV12-4 and TRBJ1-2; no clear D. V lost 3 bases to trimming and J lost 4 bases, with 9 bases between them. The CDR3 extends over 13 amino acids. The CDR3 DNA reads TGTGCCAGCAGTTTTGGGTCATCCTATGGCTACACCTTC. It encodes CASSFGSSYGYTF.

This clonotype was seen just once. The junction departs from germline at one end; a sequencing error may be responsible. The V gene is TRBV27, the J gene TRBJ1-1; unclear D gene. The CDR3 totals 13 residues. CDR1 is MNHEY and CDR2 is SMNVEV in the germline V gene (reference sequence). For the CDR3, the DNA is TGTGCCAGCAGTTTACCGGGGAACCCTGAAGCTTTCTTT. The encoded protein is CASSLPGNPEAFF.

The chain recombines TRBV7-2 with TRBJ2-4; 9 nucleotides line up with TRBD1. The tail of the sequence fits TRBJ2-5 better, so the J call may be wrong. The CDR3 loop spans 17 amino acids. From germline, CDR1 is SGHTA and CDR2 FQGNSA. CDR3 protein: CASSSPFPTGGQETQYF. CDR3 DNA: TGTGCCAGCAGCTCCCCATTTCCGACAGGGGGCCAAGAGACCCAGTACTTC.